This T cell receptor (beta chain) stems from a study of human CD4 T cells and Enterobacteriaceae (dated by TCRdb to between 2020 and 2021). For the study in its entirety: E. coli, K. pneumoniae, E. aerogenes, S. flexneri, S. sonnei, S. typhimurium and S. aureus served as the stimulating bacteria and were heat-inactivated after culture. Broad study findings and their caveats: Clonotypes shared across Enterobacteriaceae cultures made up about 25-50% of unique rearrangements but about 66-93% of templates; sharing with control bacteria was rare. Enterobacteriaceae-reactive repertoires co-clustered together and were polyclonal, yet held fewer clonotypes than S. aureus- or M. tuberculosis-reactive repertoires.

The CFSE-low antigen-reactive cultures were sequenced at survey level, which gave a detection sensitivity of one cell in 40,000. The QIAamp DNA Micro Kit was used to extract genomic DNA from cell pellets, and spectrophotometry was used to check the quantity and purity of the genomic DNA. The immunoSEQ multiplex PCR assay was used to amplify TCR Vbeta CDR3 regions. Sequencing of amplicons was performed on the Illumina HiSeq platform. Each retrieved sequence was 87 nucleotides long and included the CDR3 region. The published analysis was carried out like this. Each unique productive TCR Vbeta nucleotide sequence counted as a clonotype and was quantified by productive template frequency from ImmunoSEQ Analyzer V3.0. Expanded clonotypes were defined using a threshold set at the top 5th percentile of each repertoire ranked by frequency. The R package fossil was used to compute repertoire overlap as Chao-Jaccard, and the R package MASS was used to visualize the overlap by nonmetric multidimensional scaling. The source is immuneACCESS, and TCRdb retained only in-frame sequences with V and J called. Part of the clones is not carried over; for the studies checked, unresolved V genes explain less than half of this, and the remainder is unexplained. V, J and clone size reflect that table, while D and trimming were determined from the DNA. In this sample the table shows 500 to 600 clones, roughly two fifths of which occur a single time. Over 25% of the sample belongs to the ten largest clones.

Points on this clone: No qualities accompany the bases; no much larger clone lies one base away.

Proliferating activated T cells were FACS-sorted as CFSE-low CD25+ ICOS+ cells after about 6-7 days. Sorted memory CD4+ T cells were CFSE-labeled and cultured at a 2:1 ratio with irradiated autologous monocytes pulsed with antigen. Memory CD4+ T cells were FACS-sorted on a FACSAria III to over 95% purity as all CD4+ cells other than CD45RA+CCR7+CD95- naive cells. Blood from healthy donors was obtained from blood donation centers in Switzerland. Total CD4+ T cells and monocytes were enriched by positive selection with CD4 and CD14 magnetic microbeads. CD8+, CD14+, CD16+, CD56+, CD19+ and CD25-bright cells were excluded before sorting. Bacteria were heat-inactivated for two to three hours at 60 degrees C and added at roughly 1.9 particles per monocyte, and M. tuberculosis lysate was used at approximately 3 ug/ml. Sequencing of TCR Vbeta genes was performed on CFSE-low memory CD4+ T cells that proliferated following primary stimulation with Enterobacteriaceae or control bacteria. Across two independent experiments, two to four different donors were used to analyze each bacteria-reactive repertoire. Peripheral blood mononuclear cells were isolated from donor blood using Ficoll-Paque Plus.

Trimming costs V 5 bases and J 5 bases, and their ends lie 17 bases apart. For CDR1 and CDR2, the germline V gene lists SNHLY and FYNNEI. Reading from cysteine to phenylalanine, the CDR3 counts 15 amino acids. The kept DNA is CDR3 alone, 45 bases in frame from the first base. The chain uses TRBV2 and TRBJ2-3; the D element might be TRBD1 or TRBD2, as each aligns at 7 bases. The sample taken for sequencing was bacteria-reactive CD4+ T cells grown in culture. In the paper's terms, the cell subset or site label means: CFSE-low proliferating memory CD4 T cells sorted after in vitro stimulation with a heat-inactivated bacterium or M. tuberculosis lysate. The source of this sequence is a human donor in good health. The sequenced DNA: TGTGCCAGCAGTTTCCAGGGAGGGGACAGAGATACGCAGTATTTT. The encoded protein is CASSFQGGDRDTQYF.